The entry below gives a single TCR beta chain sequence along with its context. Antigen specificity is unknown. With V trimmed by 0 bases and J by 7 bases, 5 bases remained unmatched. Germline values: CDR1 LNHNV, CDR2 YYDKDF (reference sequence). The CDR3 loop spans 16 amino acids. Sorted-subset replicate PCR reactions were performed with approximately 200 ng DNA, corresponding to roughly 30,000 T cell genomes. Clones were sequenced by immunoSEQ multiplex PCR, and TCRdb holds only the in-frame ones, with some missing. The sample yields approximately 980,000 clones, more than 75% seen once. The sample comes from a study of shared clonotypes between healthy human individuals. Study-level background: Plates per donor: three CD4 naive, three CD4 memory, two CD8 naive, one CD8 memory.

Study-wide findings and caveats: The rarefaction results pointed to incomplete sorted-subset sequencing despite large depth.

This clonotype originated in a man younger than 30 in good health. The sample was memory CD4+ T cells sorted from blood. Subset specified: CD45RA-negative fraction. The V call is TRBV15, the J call TRBJ2-1; TRBD2 aligns across 11 bases. The CDR3 nucleotides are TGTGCCACCAGCAGAGATCGGCTAGCGGGAGGTAATGAGCAGTTCTTC. This sequence encodes CATSRDRLAGGNEQFF.